The rows below give T cell receptor beta chains drawn from one sample of a study of blood T cell repertoires in COVID-19. TCRdb keeps only in-frame clones here, not all; method: immunoSEQ multiplex PCR. The sample comprises 50,000 to 70,000 clones, approximately 89% of which are singletons, and roughly 6.7% rests with the top ten. Sequenced input: peripheral blood. The source of these receptors is a man between 60 and 75 years old with active or convalescent COVID-19. CDR3s include the opening cysteine and the closing phenylalanine or tryptophan. The D gene is left open where the match is weak. Where a row states a size, it is once, few, many or the class of an expanded clone; other rows omit it.

clone size,D gene,V gene,J gene,CDR3 DNA,CDR3 protein
NA,TRBD1,TRBV30,TRBJ1-1,TGTGCCTGGAGTCCATCGGGGACAGGGGACACTGAAGCTTTCTTT,CAWSPSGTGDTEAFF
NA,TRBD1,TRBV2,TRBJ2-7,TGTGCCAGCAGCCTGGGACAGGGGGTTCCCTACGAGCAGTACTTC,CASSLGQGVPYEQYF
few,NA,TRBV7-3,TRBJ2-5,TGTGCCAGCAGCCCAGGGCCCGAAGAGACCCAGTACTTC,CASSPGPEETQYF
few,NA,TRBV5-1,TRBJ2-3,TGCGCCAGCAGCTTGGGTACTACCACAGATACGCAGTATTTT,CASSLGTTTDTQYF
NA,NA,TRBV6-5,TRBJ1-1,TGTGCCAGCAGTTTACATCTTTCCACTGAAGCTTTCTTT,CASSLHLSTEAFF
few,NA,TRBV4-3,TRBJ1-5,TGCGCCAGCAGCCAAGATATAGCGAGTAGCAATCAGCCCCAGCATTTT,CASSQDIASSNQPQHF
NA,NA,TRBV9,TRBJ2-2,TGTGCCAGCAGCGCTACGACGAACACCGGGGAGCTGTTTTTT,CASSATTNTGELFF
NA,NA,TRBV7-7,TRBJ2-1,TGTGCCAGCAGCCTCGGAGGGGCTTCCTACAATGAGCAGTTCTTC,CASSLGGASYNEQFF
NA,NA,TRBV7-2,TRBJ1-3,TGTGCCAGCAGCTTACGGGGGGCAGATGGAAACACCATATATTTT,CASSLRGADGNTIYF
NA,TRBD1,TRBV6-2/TRBV6-3,TRBJ1-2,TGTGCCAGCAGTTACATTTCCGGGACAGCTAACTATGGCTACACCTTC,CASSYISGTANYGYTF
NA,TRBD2,TRBV6-5,TRBJ2-3,TGTGCCAGCAGTTACTGGTCTAGCGGAACGGATACGCAGTATTTT,CASSYWSSGTDTQYF
NA,TRBD2,TRBV6-5,TRBJ2-5,TGTGCCAGCAGTTACCAAGCGGGGGGACACCAAGAGACCCAGTACTTC,CASSYQAGGHQETQYF
once,TRBD1,TRBV5-6,TRBJ1-6,TGTGCCAGCAGCTTCGACAGGGGGCTACCCCTCCACTTT,CASSFDRGLPLHF
NA,TRBD2,TRBV29-1,TRBJ2-7,TGCAGCGTTAGGACTAGCTCCTACGAGCAGTACTTC,CSVRTSSYEQYF
NA,NA,TRBV5-4,TRBJ2-5,TGTGCCAGCAGCTCGCGACAGGACGCAAGGGAGACCCAGTACTTC,CASSSRQDARETQYF
NA,TRBD1,TRBV12-3/TRBV12-4,TRBJ2-5,TGTGCCAGCAGTAGGACAGGGGGGGAGACCCAGTACTTC,CASSRTGGETQYF
NA,NA,TRBV14,TRBJ1-6,TGTGCCAGCAGCCAGACCCTACGGGATTCACCCCTCCACTTT,CASSQTLRDSPLHF
NA,TRBD1,TRBV10-2,TRBJ1-1,TGCGCCAGCAGTGAGTCTTCAGGGGGCACTGAAGCTTTCTTT,CASSESSGGTEAFF
NA,TRBD2,TRBV19,TRBJ2-3,TGTGCCTGTGGACTAGCGGGAGTATCGGCAGATACGCAGTATTTT,CACGLAGVSADTQYF
once,TRBD1,TRBV5-4,TRBJ2-1,TGTGCCAGCAGCTATGGATCTAGGACAGGGAGCCCAATTAATGAGCAGTTCTTC,CASSYGSRTGSPINEQFF
NA,NA,TRBV2,TRBJ2-3,TGTGCCAGCAGTGAAGTTGTTCAGGCCTCAGATACGCAGTATTTT,CASSEVVQASDTQYF
NA,NA,TRBV28,TRBJ2-2,TGTGCCAGCAGTTTAACTACCGGGGAGCTGTTTTTT,CASSLTTGELFF
NA,NA,TRBV7-2,TRBJ1-1,TGTGCCAGCAGCTTAGCCGAACCCCGGATTGGGCTCGAAGCTTTCTTT,CASSLAEPRIGLEAFF
NA,NA,TRBV18,TRBJ1-1,TGTGCCAGCTCCCCTGACGCGGGGCAGGCTTTCTTT,CASSPDAGQAFF
NA,NA,TRBV9,TRBJ1-1,TGTGCCAGCAGGGTGGACTTCCCCCCCACTGAAGCTTTCTTT,CASRVDFPPTEAFF
NA,TRBD1,TRBV18,TRBJ2-1,TGTGCCAGCGCCCCCGTGTGGGACAGTTACAATGAGCAGTTCTTC,CASAPVWDSYNEQFF
NA,NA,TRBV3-1/TRBV3-2,TRBJ1-2,TGTGCCAGCAGCCAAAGACAGTATGGCTACACCTTC,CASSQRQYGYTF
NA,TRBD2,TRBV6-5,TRBJ2-1,TGTGCCAGCAGCGCGGGGGGGCGCTTCAATGAGCAGTTCTTC,CASSAGGRFNEQFF